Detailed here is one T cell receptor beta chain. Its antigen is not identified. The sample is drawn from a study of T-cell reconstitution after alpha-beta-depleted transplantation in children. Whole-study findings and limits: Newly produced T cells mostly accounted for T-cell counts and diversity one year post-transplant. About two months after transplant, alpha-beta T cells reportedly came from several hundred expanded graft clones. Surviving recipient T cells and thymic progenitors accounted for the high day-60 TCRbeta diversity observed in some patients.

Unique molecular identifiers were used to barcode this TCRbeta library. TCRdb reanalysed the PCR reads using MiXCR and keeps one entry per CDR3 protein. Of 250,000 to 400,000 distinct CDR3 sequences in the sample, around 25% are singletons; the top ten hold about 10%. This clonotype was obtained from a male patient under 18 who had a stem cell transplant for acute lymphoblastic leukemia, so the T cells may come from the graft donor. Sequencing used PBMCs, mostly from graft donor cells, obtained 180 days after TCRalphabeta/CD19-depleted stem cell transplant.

The CDR3 region is CAISATDRVGTEAFF. The DNA for the CDR3 is TGTGCCATCAGTGCCACAGACAGGGTCGGCACTGAAGCTTTCTTT. The chain recombines TRBV10-3 with TRBJ1-1, with 7 positions matching TRBD1. Germline CDR1 and CDR2: ENHRY and SYGVKD. Germline trimming cut 4 bases from V and 4 bases from J; bases unmatched to any gene: 9. This CDR3 is 15 amino acids long.